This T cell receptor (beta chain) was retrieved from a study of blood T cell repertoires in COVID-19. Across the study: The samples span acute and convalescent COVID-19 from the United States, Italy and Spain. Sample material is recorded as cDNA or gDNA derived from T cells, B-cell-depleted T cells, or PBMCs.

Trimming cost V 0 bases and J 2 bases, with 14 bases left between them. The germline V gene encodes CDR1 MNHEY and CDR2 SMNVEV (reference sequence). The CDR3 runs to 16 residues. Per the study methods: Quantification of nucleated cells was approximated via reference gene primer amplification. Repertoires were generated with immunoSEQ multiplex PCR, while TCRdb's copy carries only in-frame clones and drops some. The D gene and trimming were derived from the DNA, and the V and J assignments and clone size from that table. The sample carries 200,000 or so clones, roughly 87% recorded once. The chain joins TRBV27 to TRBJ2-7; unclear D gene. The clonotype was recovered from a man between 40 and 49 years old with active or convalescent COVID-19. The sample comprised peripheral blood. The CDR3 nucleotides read TGTGCCAGCAGTTTATCGTTCGGAGCTGTTACCTACGAGCAGTACTTC. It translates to CASSLSFGAVTYEQYF.